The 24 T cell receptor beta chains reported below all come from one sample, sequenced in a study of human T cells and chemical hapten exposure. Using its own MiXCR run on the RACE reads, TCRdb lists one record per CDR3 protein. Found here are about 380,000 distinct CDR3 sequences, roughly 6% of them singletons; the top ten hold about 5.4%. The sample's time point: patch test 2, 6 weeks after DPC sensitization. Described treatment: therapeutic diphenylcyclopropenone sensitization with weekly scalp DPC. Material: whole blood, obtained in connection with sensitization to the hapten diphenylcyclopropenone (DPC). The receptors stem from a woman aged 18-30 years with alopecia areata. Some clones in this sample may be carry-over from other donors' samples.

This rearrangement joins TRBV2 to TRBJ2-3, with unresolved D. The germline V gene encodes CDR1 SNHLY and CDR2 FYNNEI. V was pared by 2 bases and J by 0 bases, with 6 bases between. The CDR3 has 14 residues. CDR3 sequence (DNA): TGTGCCAGCAGTGAAAGTACTAGCACAGATACGCAGTATTTT. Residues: CASSESTSTDTQYF.

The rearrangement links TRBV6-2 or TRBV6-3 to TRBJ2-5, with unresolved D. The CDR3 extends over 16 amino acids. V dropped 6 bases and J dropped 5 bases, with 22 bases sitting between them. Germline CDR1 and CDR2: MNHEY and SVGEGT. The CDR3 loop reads CASSHGPMSLRETQYF. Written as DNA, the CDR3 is TGTGCCAGCAGCCATGGACCAATGAGCTTGCGGGAGACCCAGTACTTC.

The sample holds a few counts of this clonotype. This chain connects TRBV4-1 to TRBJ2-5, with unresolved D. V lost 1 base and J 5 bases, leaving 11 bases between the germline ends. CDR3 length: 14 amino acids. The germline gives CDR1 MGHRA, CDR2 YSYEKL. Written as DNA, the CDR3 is TGCGCCAGCAGCCAAGGATCCATTGGCGAGACCCAGTACTTC. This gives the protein CASSQGSIGETQYF.

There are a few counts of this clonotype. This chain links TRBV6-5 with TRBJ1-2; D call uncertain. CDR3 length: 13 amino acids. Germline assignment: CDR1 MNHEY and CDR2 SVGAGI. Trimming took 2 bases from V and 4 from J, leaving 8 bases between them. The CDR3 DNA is TGTGCCAGCAGTTACGACGGCAGCTATGGCTACACCTTC. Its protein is CASSYDGSYGYTF.

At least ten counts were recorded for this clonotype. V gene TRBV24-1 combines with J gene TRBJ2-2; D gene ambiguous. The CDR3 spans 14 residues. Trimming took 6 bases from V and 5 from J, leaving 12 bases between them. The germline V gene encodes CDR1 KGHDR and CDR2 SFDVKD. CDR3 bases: TGTGCCACCAGTCGACCGCCCGCGACCGGGGAGCTGTTTTTT. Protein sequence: CATSRPPATGELFF.

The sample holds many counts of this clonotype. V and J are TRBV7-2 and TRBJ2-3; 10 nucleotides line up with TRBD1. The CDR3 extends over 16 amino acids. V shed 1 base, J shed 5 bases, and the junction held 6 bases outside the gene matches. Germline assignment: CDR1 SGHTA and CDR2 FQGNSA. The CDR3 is CASSLGGTGVQDTQYF. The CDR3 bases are TGTGCCAGCAGCTTAGGAGGGACAGGGGTGCAAGATACGCAGTATTTT. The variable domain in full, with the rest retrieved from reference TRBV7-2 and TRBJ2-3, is GAGVSQSPSNKVTEKGKDVELRCDPISGHTALYWYRQSLGQGLEFLIYFQGNSAPDKSGLPSDRFSAERTGGSVSTLTIQRTQQEDSAVYLCASSLGGTGVQDTQYFGPGTRLTVL.

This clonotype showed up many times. CDR3 in amino acids: CAISGGAGGDIEQYF. CDR3 coding DNA: TGTGCCATCAGTGGAGGAGCGGGGGGGGACATCGAGCAGTACTTC. This chain connects TRBV10-3 to TRBJ2-7; 10 bases map to TRBD2. The CDR3 length is 15 residues. The V and J ends lost 4 bases and 6 bases, in that order; junction bases with no gene match: 9. In germline, CDR1 is ENHRY, CDR2 SYGVKD.

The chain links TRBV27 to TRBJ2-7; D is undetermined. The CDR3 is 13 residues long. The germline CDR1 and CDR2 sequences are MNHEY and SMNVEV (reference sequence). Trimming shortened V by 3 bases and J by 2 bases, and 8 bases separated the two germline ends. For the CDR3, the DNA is TGTGCCAGCAGTTTTACCACGGCCTACGAGCAGTACTTC. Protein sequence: CASSFTTAYEQYF.

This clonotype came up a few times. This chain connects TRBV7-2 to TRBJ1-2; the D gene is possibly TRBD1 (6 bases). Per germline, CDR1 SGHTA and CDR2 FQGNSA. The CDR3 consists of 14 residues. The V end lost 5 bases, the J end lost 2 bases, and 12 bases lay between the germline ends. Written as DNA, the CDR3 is TGTGCCAGCAGCCGCTGGGACACCAACTATGGCTACACCTTC. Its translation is CASSRWDTNYGYTF.

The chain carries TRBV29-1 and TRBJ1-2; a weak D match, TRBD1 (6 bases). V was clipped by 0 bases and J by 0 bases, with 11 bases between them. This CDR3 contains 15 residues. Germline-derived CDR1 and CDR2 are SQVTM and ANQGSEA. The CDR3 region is CSVEDRGQSNYGYTF. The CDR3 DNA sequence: TGCAGCGTTGAAGATCGGGGGCAGTCTAACTATGGCTACACCTTC. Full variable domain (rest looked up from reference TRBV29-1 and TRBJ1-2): SAVISQKPSRDICQRGTSLTIQCQVDSQVTMMFWYRQQPGQSLTLIATANQGSEATYESGFVIDKFPISRPNLTFSTLTVSNMSPEDSSIYLCSVEDRGQSNYGYTFGSGTRLTVV.

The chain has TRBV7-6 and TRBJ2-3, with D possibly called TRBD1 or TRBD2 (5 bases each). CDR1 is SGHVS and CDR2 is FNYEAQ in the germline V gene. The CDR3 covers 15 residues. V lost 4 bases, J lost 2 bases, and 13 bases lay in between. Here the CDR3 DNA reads TGTGCCAGCAGCTCGACGAGGGGATACACAGATACGCAGTATTTT. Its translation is CASSSTRGYTDTQYF.

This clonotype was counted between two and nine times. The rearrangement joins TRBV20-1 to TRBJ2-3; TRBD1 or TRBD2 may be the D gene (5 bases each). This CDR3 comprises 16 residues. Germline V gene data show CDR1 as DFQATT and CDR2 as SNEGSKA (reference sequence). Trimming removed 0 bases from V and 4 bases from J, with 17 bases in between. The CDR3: CSARDYWGIVPDTQYF. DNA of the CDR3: TGCAGTGCTAGAGATTACTGGGGGATCGTTCCAGATACGCAGTATTTT.

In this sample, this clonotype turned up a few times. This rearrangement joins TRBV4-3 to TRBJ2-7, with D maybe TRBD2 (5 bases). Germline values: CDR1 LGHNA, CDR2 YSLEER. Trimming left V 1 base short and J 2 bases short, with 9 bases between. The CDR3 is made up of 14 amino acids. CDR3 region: CASSQGTATYEQYF. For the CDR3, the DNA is TGCGCCAGCAGCCAAGGGACTGCAACCTACGAGCAGTACTTC.

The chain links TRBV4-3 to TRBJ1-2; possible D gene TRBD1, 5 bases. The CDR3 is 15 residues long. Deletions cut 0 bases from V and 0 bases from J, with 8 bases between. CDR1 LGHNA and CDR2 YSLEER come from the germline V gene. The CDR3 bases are TGCGCCAGCAGCCAAGACGCAGGGACTAACTATGGCTACACCTTC. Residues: CASSQDAGTNYGYTF.

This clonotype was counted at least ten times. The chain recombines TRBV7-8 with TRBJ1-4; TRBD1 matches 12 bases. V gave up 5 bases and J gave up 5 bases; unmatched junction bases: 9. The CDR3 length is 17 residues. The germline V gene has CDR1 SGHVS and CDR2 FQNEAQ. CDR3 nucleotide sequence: TGTGCCAGCAGCCCTAGAGGGGGACAGGGGGCAAATGAAAAACTGTTTTTT. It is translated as CASSPRGGQGANEKLFF.

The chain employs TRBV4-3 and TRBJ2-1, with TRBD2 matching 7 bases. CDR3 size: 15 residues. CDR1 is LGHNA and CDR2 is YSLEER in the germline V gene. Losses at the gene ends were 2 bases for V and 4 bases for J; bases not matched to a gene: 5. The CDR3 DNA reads TGCGCCAGCAGCCAAAACCGGGACTATTACAATGAGCAGTTCTTC. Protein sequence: CASSQNRDYYNEQFF.

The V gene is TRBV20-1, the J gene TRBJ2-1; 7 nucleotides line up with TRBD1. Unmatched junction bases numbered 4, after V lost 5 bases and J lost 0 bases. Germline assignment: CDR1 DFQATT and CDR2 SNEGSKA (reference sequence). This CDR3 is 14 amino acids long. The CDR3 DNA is TGCAGTGCTCCGGACAGGAGCTCCTACAATGAGCAGTTCTTC. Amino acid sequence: CSAPDRSSYNEQFF.

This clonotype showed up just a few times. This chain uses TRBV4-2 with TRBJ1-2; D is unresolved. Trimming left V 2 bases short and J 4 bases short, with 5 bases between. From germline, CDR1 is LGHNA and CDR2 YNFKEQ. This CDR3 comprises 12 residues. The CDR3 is CASSQSLYGYTF. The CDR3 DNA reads TGTGCCAGCAGCCAAAGCCTCTATGGCTACACCTTC.

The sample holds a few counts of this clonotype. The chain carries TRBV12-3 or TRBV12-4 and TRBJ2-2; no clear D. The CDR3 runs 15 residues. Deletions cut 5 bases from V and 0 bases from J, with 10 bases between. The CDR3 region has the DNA TGTGCCAGCAGTCGGACCGGATCGAACACCGGGGAGCTGTTTTTT. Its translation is CASSRTGSNTGELFF.

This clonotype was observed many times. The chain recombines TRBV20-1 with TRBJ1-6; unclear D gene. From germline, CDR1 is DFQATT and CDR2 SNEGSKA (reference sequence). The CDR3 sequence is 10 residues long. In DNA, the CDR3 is TGCCCCCTTTGTCGTTCACCCCTCCACTTT. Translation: CPLCRSPLHF.

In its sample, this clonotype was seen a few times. The CDR3 loop is CASSQDVIATDTQYF. CDR3 bases: TGCGCCAGCAGCCAAGATGTGATCGCAACAGATACGCAGTATTTT. The chain links TRBV4-1 to TRBJ2-3, with D hard to call. The length of the CDR3 is 15 residues. CDR1 and CDR2 (germline): MGHRA, YSYEKL. The V end lost 0 bases, the J end lost 3 bases, and 10 bases lay between the germline ends.

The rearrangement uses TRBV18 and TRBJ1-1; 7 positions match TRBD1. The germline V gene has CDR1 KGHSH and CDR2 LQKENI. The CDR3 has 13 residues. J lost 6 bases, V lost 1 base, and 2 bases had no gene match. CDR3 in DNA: TGTGCCAGCTCACCACAGGGGGCGGCTGAAGCTTTCTTT. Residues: CASSPQGAAEAFF.

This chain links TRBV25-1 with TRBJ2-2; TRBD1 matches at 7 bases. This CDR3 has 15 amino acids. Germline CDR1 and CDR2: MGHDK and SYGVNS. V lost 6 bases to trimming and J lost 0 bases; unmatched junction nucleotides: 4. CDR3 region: CASRRQGTNTGELFF. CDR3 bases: TGTGCCAGCAGAAGACAGGGAACGAACACCGGGGAGCTGTTTTTT.

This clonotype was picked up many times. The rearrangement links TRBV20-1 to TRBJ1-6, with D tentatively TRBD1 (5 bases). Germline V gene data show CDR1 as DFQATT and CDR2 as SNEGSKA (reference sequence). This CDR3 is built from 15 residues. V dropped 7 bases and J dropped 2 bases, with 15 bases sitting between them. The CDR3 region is CSGRGQGTYNSPLHF. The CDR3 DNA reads TGCAGTGGTCGGGGCCAAGGCACCTATAATTCACCCCTCCACTTT.